Detailed here is one TCR beta chain. No antigen is known for it. This sample was taken from a study of T cell repertoires in cytomegalovirus infection. Study details: Public TCR beta signatures provided an indication of both CMV infection and a matching HLA type. Points from the study as a whole: The study found HLA-C-restricted CMV-specific TCR beta clonotypes dominating the ex vivo response. Identification of carriers of CMV plus the relevant HLA was achieved through cumulative public TCR beta family frequency.

In TCRdb, the reads were re-called with MiXCR into one record per CDR3 protein. The sample has about half a million distinct CDR3 sequences; roughly 34% are singletons. The receptor was derived from a human donor in good health (CMV status not recorded). Some clones in this sample may be carry-over from other donors' samples. Sequencing used cultured PBMCs, obtained from culture after CMV antigen stimulation.

The CDR3 loop is CSVEDYWGPTRGDTQYF. As DNA, the CDR3 is TGCAGCGTTGAAGACTACTGGGGCCCCACGCGGGGGGATACGCAGTATTTT. The chain uses TRBV29-1 and TRBJ2-3, with 7 bases lining up with TRBD2. V trimming: 0 bases; J trimming: 6 bases; junction bases outside the gene matches: 15. CDR1 is SQVTM, CDR2 ANQGSEA, per germline. The CDR3 has 17 residues.